Listed here is a single T cell receptor beta chain. What it binds is unknown. This sample stems from a study of shared clonotypes between healthy human individuals. V shed 2 bases and J 8 bases; nucleotides not matched to a gene: 5. The germline CDR1 and CDR2 sequences are SGHNT and YYREEE (reference sequence). This CDR3 is 14 amino acids long. The method was immunoSEQ multiplex PCR; TCRdb's version includes in-frame clones alone and lacks a portion of them. The data contain some 2.4 million clones, roughly 93% of them singletons. Study conclusions and caveats: Among the subsets, naive ones generally showed larger estimated richness than memory ones.

The origin of this receptor is a young man in good health. Some clones in this sample may be carry-over from other donors' samples. The chain carries TRBV5-4 and TRBJ2-1; TRBD2 matches 9 bases. The sample was naive CD4+ T cells from PBMCs. Subset meaning: CD45RA+ positively selected. CDR3 region: CASSFAGGRDEQFF. The CDR3, as DNA: TGTGCCAGCAGCTTCGCGGGAGGGAGGGATGAGCAGTTCTTC.